The 8 T cell receptor beta chains below were found in one sample sequenced in a study of blood T cells in healthy people across ages. The second PCR ran about 6 to 12 cycles with a sample-barcoded 5' primer and J-beta primers. One entry per CDR3 protein results from TCRdb running MiXCR on the 5' RACE reads. The top ten clones hold 22% of a sample with roughly 800,000 distinct CDR3 sequences, about three fifths of them seen once. Sequencing was done on a sample of blood. These receptors came from a man aged 30 to 39 in good health.

This clonotype came up a few times. The chain joins TRBV20-1 to TRBJ2-1, with D tentatively TRBD1 (6 bases). The germline V gene has CDR1 DFQATT and CDR2 SNEGSKA (reference sequence). The CDR3 length is 17 residues. V dropped 0 bases and J dropped 0 bases, with 15 bases sitting between them. The DNA for the CDR3 is TGCAGTGCTAGAGACTTACAGGGCTATAGCTCCTACAATGAGCAGTTCTTC. This encodes CSARDLQGYSSYNEQFF.

The CDR3 reads CASSLARKSTDTQYF. The CDR3 DNA reads as TGTGCCAGCAGCTTAGCGCGGAAAAGCACAGATACGCAGTATTTT. The chain carries TRBV7-6 and TRBJ2-3; D call uncertain. V was shortened by 0 bases and J by 0 bases, with 7 bases between the two germline ends. CDR1 SGHVS and CDR2 FNYEAQ come from the germline V gene. CDR3 length equals 15 residues.

This clonotype showed up just a few times. This chain connects TRBV10-3 to TRBJ2-3; D gene unclear. Per the germline V gene, CDR1 is ENHRY and CDR2 is SYGVKD. The V end lost 4 bases, the J end lost 5 bases, and 10 bases lay between the germline ends. This CDR3 comprises 13 residues. The CDR3 DNA reads as TGTGCCATCAGTGGTCAGACGGAAGATACGCAGTATTTT. Translating it yields CAISGQTEDTQYF.

This clonotype appeared a few times. V and J are TRBV5-1 and TRBJ2-1; D is possibly TRBD1 or TRBD2 (5 bases each). V was trimmed by 5 bases and J by 0 bases, leaving 15 bases between them. This CDR3 comprises 16 residues. The germline gives CDR1 SGHRS, CDR2 YFSETQ. In DNA form, the CDR3 reads TGCGCCAGCAGTCCTGAGGGACCCAGCTCCTACAATGAGCAGTTCTTC. Protein sequence: CASSPEGPSSYNEQFF.

The chain is built from TRBV9 and TRBJ2-1; 8 nucleotides match TRBD2. Unmatched junction bases numbered 8, after V lost 0 bases and J lost 9 bases. CDR3 size: 15 residues. Germline CDR1 reads SGDLS; CDR2 reads YYNGEE. The CDR3 bases are TGTGCCAGCAGCGTAGCTGGGGTAGCGGGACGTGAGCAGTTCTTC. Residues: CASSVAGVAGREQFF.

As to this clonotype: A read error may be the cause here, since a much bigger clone is one base away. This sequence joins TRBV10-3 and TRBJ2-1; D not resolved. The CDR3 contains 12 residues. Germline assignment: CDR1 ENHRY and CDR2 SYGVKD. Trimming cost V 10 bases and J 13 bases, with 20 bases left between them. CDR3 bases: TGTGCCAGCAGGTCCGAACCGGAGACCCAGTTCTTC. This gives the protein CASRSEPETQFF.

This sequence joins TRBV6-1 and TRBJ1-2; D not certain. With 0 bases removed from V and 7 bases from J, the gap between germline ends came to 9 bases. The germline gives CDR1 MNHNS, CDR2 SASEGT. There are 13 residues in the CDR3. The CDR3 protein is CASSEAGGPGYTF. The CDR3 nucleotides read TGTGCCAGCAGTGAAGCAGGAGGGCCTGGCTACACCTTC.

CDR3 in DNA: TGTGCCAGCAGTAAACCGGGACAGGGCGGACGGAAAGGCTACACCTTC. As protein: CASSKPGQGGRKGYTF. V is TRBV6-5 and J is TRBJ1-2; 9 positions agree with TRBD1. CDR1 is MNHEY and CDR2 is SVGAGI in the germline V gene. Germline trimming cut 5 bases from V and 8 bases from J; bases unmatched to any gene: 15. This CDR3 has 16 amino acids.